The 30 T cell receptor beta chains reported below all come from one sample, sequenced in a study of T cell responses to AZD1222 COVID-19 vaccine (dated by TCRdb to about 2021). The protocol used for the library was the immunoSEQ multiplex PCR assay. This immuneACCESS table, as held by TCRdb, lists in-frame sequences with V and J called but not all clones. Of the missing ones, under half trace to an unresolved V gene in checked studies; the others have no known cause. This sample has under 200,000 clones in its table, and about 91% of those were observed once. In total, the top ten clones hold 1% to 1.5% of the sample. Taken with the paper, the label for time point translates to: about 28 days (+/-7) after the second vaccine dose. Source: peripheral blood, taken 28 days after the second AZD1222 dose. All receptors derive from an adult who received the AZD1222 COVID-19 vaccine.

Within the sample, this clone is medium-sized. The junction and the germline gene differ at one end; a read error may be behind it. The J gene is TRBJ2-7, the V gene TRBV4-3; 8 bases align to TRBD2. Germline lookup yields CDR1 LGHNA and CDR2 YSLEER. There are 16 residues in the CDR3. The DNA of the CDR3 is TGCGCCAGCAGCCAAGAGATGGCTAGCGGGTCCTCCGAGCAGTACTTC. Its protein is CASSQEMASGSSEQYF.

This chain connects TRBV28 to TRBJ2-1; D gene ambiguous. Germline V CDR1 and CDR2: MDHEN, SYDVKM. CDR3 length: 13 amino acids. Trimming took off 8 bases at V and 4 bases at J, with 12 bases between the two ends. The CDR3 spells CASGLVRYNEQFF. The CDR3 region has the DNA TGTGCCAGCGGGTTAGTAAGGTACAATGAGCAGTTCTTC.

The rearrangement uses TRBV18 and TRBJ1-1; TRBD1 is a possible D gene (6 bases). Germline CDR1 reads KGHSH; CDR2 reads LQKENI. The length of the CDR3 is 16 residues. The V end was cut by 8 bases, the J end by 0 bases, with 19 bases between. CDR3 protein: CASPGSRRGMNTEAFF. The CDR3 region has the DNA TGTGCCAGCCCGGGCTCGAGGAGGGGGATGAACACTGAAGCTTTCTTT.

Here the CDR3 reads CASSSGNTEAFF. In nucleotides, the CDR3 is TGTGCCAGCAGTTCAGGGAACACTGAAGCTTTCTTT. The chain combines TRBV6-5 with TRBJ1-1; D call uncertain. This CDR3 region has 12 residues. Trimming cost V 4 bases and J 1 base, with 4 bases left between them. The germline V gene has CDR1 MNHEY and CDR2 SVGAGI.

The V gene is TRBV11-2, the J gene TRBJ1-1; 10 bases are shared with TRBD1. This CDR3 is 14 amino acids long. Germline V gene data show CDR1 as SGHAT and CDR2 as FQNNGV. V lost 6 bases and J lost 5; bases outside the gene matches: 6. CDR3: CASRRQGARTEAFF. As DNA, the CDR3 is TGTGCCAGCAGGAGACAGGGGGCGAGAACTGAAGCTTTCTTT.

The chain links TRBV19 to TRBJ2-7; 9 bases are shared with TRBD1. The germline V gene encodes CDR1 LNHDA and CDR2 SQIVND (reference sequence). The CDR3 totals 14 residues. J gave up 4 bases and V 3 bases, and 4 bases lay outside the gene matches. The CDR3 is CASSMSGTGYEQYF. The CDR3, as DNA: TGTGCCAGTAGTATGTCCGGGACAGGGTACGAGCAGTACTTC.

The chain uses TRBV6-6 and TRBJ1-2, with 7 bases aligning to TRBD1. Looked up from germline, CDR1 is MNHNY and CDR2 is SVGAGI (reference sequence). V dropped 5 bases and J dropped 6; count of bases not matched to a gene: 6. CDR3 length: 13 amino acids. CDR3 DNA: TGTGCCAGCAGTCAGGGGGGATCTAATGGCTACACCTTC. Translating gives CASSQGGSNGYTF.

The chain carries TRBV7-2 and TRBJ2-5; D is unresolved. Germline V gives CDR1 SGHTA, CDR2 FQGNSA. The CDR3 spans 14 residues. Trimming stripped 5 bases from V and 7 bases from J, with 17 bases between. This CDR3 is CASSPGLFVGTQYF. For the CDR3, the DNA is TGTGCCAGCAGCCCCGGTTTGTTCGTGGGGACCCAGTACTTC. Combining the CDR3 with reference TRBV7-2 and TRBJ2-5 gives the whole variable domain GAGVSQSPSNKVTEKGKDVELRCDPISGHTALYWYRQSLGQGLEFLIYFQGNSAPDKSGLPSDRFSAERTGGSVSTLTIQRTQQEDSAVYLCASSPGLFVGTQYFGPGTRLLVL.

V and J are TRBV6-2 or TRBV6-3 and TRBJ2-5; weak D call: TRBD2 (5 bases). Germline CDR1 is MNHEY and CDR2 is SVGEGT. This CDR3 has 13 residues. Trimming took off 6 bases at V and 6 bases at J, with 14 bases between the two ends. This CDR3 is CASSRTGVKTQYF. The CDR3 region has the DNA TGTGCCAGCAGCCGGACTGGGGTAAAGACCCAGTACTTC.

The rearrangement joins TRBV24-1 to TRBJ1-2, with D unresolved. CDR1 and CDR2 from the germline V gene are KGHDR and SFDVKD. The V end was cut by 1 base, the J end by 8 bases, with 7 bases between. The CDR3 has 12 residues. CDR3 nucleotides: TGTGCCACCAGTGATTTTGTGAGGGGCTACACCTTC. It translates to CATSDFVRGYTF.

This clone was seen a handful of times. The J gene is TRBJ2-5, the V gene TRBV15; TRBD2 agrees at 13 bases. After removal of 11 bases from V and 4 bases from J, the junction contained 7 bases not matched to a gene. Germline-derived CDR1 and CDR2 are LNHNV and YYDKDF (reference sequence). The CDR3 is 14 amino acids. The CDR3 loop is CAAWTSGGPETQYF. The CDR3 DNA follows: TGTGCCGCCTGGACTAGCGGGGGCCCAGAGACCCAGTACTTC.

As concerns this clone: The junction departs from the called germline gene at one end, perhaps through a read error. DNA of the CDR3: TGTGCCAGCCGCCAGCGCGGTATGAACACCGGGGAGCTGTTTTTT. Translating gives CASRQRGMNTGELFF. This chain connects TRBV14 to TRBJ2-2; D is ambiguous. CDR3 size: 15 residues. Germline CDR1 SGHDN, CDR2 FVKESK.

The genes are TRBV29-1 and TRBJ1-1; D uncertain. CDR3 length: 11 residues. Deletions cut 3 bases from V and 1 base from J, with 3 bases between. The germline gives CDR1 SQVTM, CDR2 ANQGSEA. The CDR3 loop reads CSVEGNTEAFF. The CDR3 nucleotides are TGCAGCGTTGAGGGGAACACTGAAGCTTTCTTT.

V is TRBV6-5 and J is TRBJ1-1; weak D call: TRBD1 (5 bases). The CDR3 totals 15 residues. The germline V and J ends were trimmed by 4 bases and 5 bases, with 17 bases remaining between them. Germline loops: CDR1 MNHEY, CDR2 SVGAGI. The DNA of the CDR3 is TGTGCCAGCAGTTCTGGGACCGGCCTTTGGACTGAAGCTTTCTTT. As protein: CASSSGTGLWTEAFF.

The rearrangement joins TRBV2 to TRBJ1-2; 10 bases map to TRBD1. With 4 bases clipped from V and 4 bases from J, the junction kept 3 bases outside the gene matches. The CDR3 runs to 14 residues. Germline values: CDR1 SNHLY, CDR2 FYNNEI. The CDR3 region is CASSVDRGSYGYTF. DNA for the CDR3: TGTGCCAGCAGTGTGGACAGGGGGAGCTATGGCTACACCTTC.

The chain employs TRBV4-1 and TRBJ1-2; the D is unclear. The CDR3 has 11 residues. V lost 4 bases and J 7 bases, leaving 7 bases between the germline ends. The germline gives CDR1 MGHRA, CDR2 YSYEKL. The CDR3 here is CASSRAGGYTF. The DNA for the CDR3 is TGCGCCAGCAGCCGCGCTGGTGGCTACACCTTC.

V usage is TRBV9 and J usage is TRBJ1-1, with 10 bases aligning to TRBD1. The V and J ends lost 4 bases and 9 bases, in that order; junction bases with no gene match: 6. Germline V gene data show CDR1 as SGDLS and CDR2 as YYNGEE. This CDR3 contains 13 residues. CDR3 region: CASSIGTGDQAFF. The CDR3 DNA reads TGTGCCAGCAGCATCGGGACAGGGGACCAAGCTTTCTTT. The full variable domain, rest sourced from reference TRBV9 and TRBJ1-1, is DSGVTQTPKHLITATGQRVTLRCSPRSGDLSVYWYQQSLDQGLQFLIQYYNGEERAKGNILERFSAQQFPDLHSELNLSSLELGDSALYFCASSIGTGDQAFFGQGTRLTVV.

This sequence joins TRBV30 and TRBJ1-2, with 12 positions matching TRBD1. The length of the CDR3 is 18 residues. The V gene end was trimmed by 0 bases and the J gene end by 4 bases; junction bases not matched to a gene: 12. Germline values: CDR1 GTSNPN, CDR2 SVGIG (reference sequence). The CDR3 spells CAWSVLLGQGASSYGYTF. The CDR3 DNA follows: TGTGCCTGGAGTGTACTGTTGGGACAGGGGGCTTCAAGCTATGGCTACACCTTC.

J is TRBJ2-7 and V is TRBV2; 8 nucleotides match TRBD1. V lost 5 bases, J lost 12 bases, and 6 bases stayed unmatched. This CDR3 comprises 11 residues. The germline gives CDR1 SNHLY, CDR2 FYNNEI. The CDR3 bases are TGTGCCAGCAGTTTGACAGGGGTGCCGTACTTC. Translating gives CASSLTGVPYF. Together with reference TRBV2 and TRBJ2-7, the CDR3 gives the full variable domain: EPEVTQTPSHQVTQMGQEVILRCVPISNHLYFYWYRQILGQKVEFLVSFYNNEISEKSEIFDDQFSVERPDGSNFTLKIRSTKLEDSAMYFCASSLTGVPYFGPGTRLTVT.

The rearrangement uses TRBV29-1 and TRBJ1-2; D uncertain. Per the germline V gene, CDR1 is SQVTM and CDR2 is ANQGSEA. V was pared by 7 bases and J by 12 bases, with 12 bases between. CDR3 length: 9 residues. The CDR3 DNA sequence: TGCAGCGCCGTCCCCGGTGACACCTTC. Amino acids: CSAVPGDTF.

The gene calls are TRBV4-3 and TRBJ2-1; the D call may be TRBD1 or TRBD2 (6 bases each). The CDR3 runs 16 residues. The germline CDR1 and CDR2 sequences are LGHNA and YSLEER. The V gene lost 4 bases and the J gene lost 6 bases, with 19 bases spanning the gap. In DNA, the CDR3 is TGCGCCAGCAGCCCCGGGGGCAGCCTTACCTCCAATGAGCAGTTCTTC. Its translation: CASSPGGSLTSNEQFF.

The chain is built from TRBV4-1 and TRBJ1-5; D not resolved. The CDR3 is 14 residues long. The germline gives CDR1 MGHRA, CDR2 YSYEKL. Trimming took off 0 bases at V and 3 bases at J, with 6 bases between the two ends. CDR3 amino acids: CASSQEFNNQPQHF. The CDR3 nucleotides read TGCGCCAGCAGCCAAGAATTCAACAATCAGCCCCAGCATTTT.

The chain has TRBV12-5 and TRBJ1-2; TRBD1 agrees at 10 bases. The trim removed 0 bases at V and 7 bases at J, leaving 11 bases unmatched. The germline V gene encodes CDR1 LGHNT and CDR2 FRNRAP. This CDR3 is built from 17 residues. Here the CDR3 reads CASGLVLGGTGDFGYTF. The CDR3 nucleotides read TGTGCTAGTGGTTTGGTTCTTGGAGGGACAGGGGACTTTGGCTACACCTTC.

The V gene is TRBV20-1, the J gene TRBJ2-1; tentatively, D is TRBD1 or TRBD2 (5 bases each). The CDR3 length is 11 residues. Trimming left V 5 bases short and J 5 bases short, with 7 bases between. Looked up from germline, CDR1 is DFQATT and CDR2 is SNEGSKA (reference sequence). The CDR3 is CSARGDNEQFF. The CDR3, as DNA: TGCAGTGCTCGAGGGGACAATGAGCAGTTCTTC.

This sequence joins TRBV7-2 and TRBJ2-7, with TRBD2 identical over 7 bases. The J segment lost 2 bases and the V segment lost 1 base, leaving 5 bases of the junction unmatched. Germline lookup yields CDR1 SGHTA and CDR2 FQGNSA. The CDR3 totals 15 residues. CDR3 in DNA: TGTGCCAGCAGCTTAGAAGGCGGGACTACCTACGAGCAGTACTTC. Amino acid sequence: CASSLEGGTTYEQYF.

J is TRBJ1-6 and V is TRBV10-3; perhaps TRBD1 as D (5 bases). Trimming left V 6 bases short and J 7 bases short, with 19 bases between. The CDR3 covers 16 residues. Germline loops: CDR1 ENHRY, CDR2 SYGVKD. The CDR3 loop reads CAISDPSGTQNSPLHF. CDR3 in DNA: TGTGCCATCAGCGACCCAAGCGGGACCCAAAATTCACCCCTCCACTTT.

The chain uses TRBV5-1 and TRBJ1-4, with 9 bases that match TRBD1. V shed 4 bases and J 7 bases; nucleotides not matched to a gene: 8. Germline V gene lookup returns CDR1 SGHRS and CDR2 YFSETQ. The CDR3 contains 15 residues. DNA for the CDR3: TGCGCCAGCAGCACACAGGGGGCGATGGGTGAAAAACTGTTTTTT. It translates to CASSTQGAMGEKLFF.

Only a few counts were recorded for this clone. The gene calls are TRBV12-5 and TRBJ2-1; 11 bases agree with TRBD2. The CDR3 length is 18 residues. V dropped 0 bases and J dropped 6; count of bases not matched to a gene: 10. CDR1 LGHNT and CDR2 FRNRAP come from the germline V gene. CDR3 coding DNA: TGTGCTAGTGGTTTGGTGCCTAGCGGGGGGCCCGGGGGCAATGAGCAGTTCTTC. Translated: CASGLVPSGGPGGNEQFF. Full variable domain (outside the CDR3, taken from reference TRBV12-5 and TRBJ2-1): DARVTQTPRHKVTEMGQEVTMRCQPILGHNTVFWYRQTMMQGLELLAYFRNRAPLDDSGMPKDRFSAEMPDATLATLKIQPSEPRDSAVYFCASGLVPSGGPGGNEQFFGPGTRLTVL.

The chain couples TRBV24-1 to TRBJ1-2; TRBD1 agrees at 8 bases. The CDR3 is made up of 16 amino acids. Germline V gene data show CDR1 as KGHDR and CDR2 as SFDVKD. Trimming took 3 bases from V and 2 from J; bases not matched to a gene: 7. DNA for the CDR3: TGTGCCACCAGTGATCCACAGGGGGACGAGAACTATGGCTACACCTTC. Amino acid sequence: CATSDPQGDENYGYTF.

Only one count was recorded for this clone. The chain employs TRBV28 and TRBJ1-4; TRBD1 is a possible D gene (6 bases). V was shortened by 3 bases and J by 8 bases, with 22 bases between the two germline ends. Germline loops: CDR1 MDHEN, CDR2 SYDVKM. The CDR3 length is 17 residues. The CDR3 bases are TGTGCCAGCAGTTTCGGCGGAGCCTCGAGGGGGGGGGAAAAACTGTTTTTT. Translation: CASSFGGASRGGEKLFF.